The clone carrying this T cell receptor (beta chain) was seen only a few times. TCRdb ran MiXCR on the 5' RACE reads and lists one entry per CDR3 protein. The sample has about 46,000 distinct CDR3 sequences, around a tenth seen once. The record originates from a study of early T cells in non-severe SARS-CoV-2 infection. Specimen: whole blood, collected at baseline. This receptor was obtained from an adult who was a healthcare worker with PCR-confirmed SARS-CoV-2 infection or an uninfected control (not recorded which).

The CDR3 loop is CASSEGGYEQYF. The CDR3 nucleotides are TGCGCCAGCAGTGAGGGCGGATACGAGCAGTACTTC. This chain uses TRBV10-2 with TRBJ2-7; D uncertain. V was shortened by 2 bases and J by 4 bases, with 6 bases between the two germline ends. CDR1 is WSHSY, CDR2 SAAADI, per germline. The CDR3 has 12 amino acids.